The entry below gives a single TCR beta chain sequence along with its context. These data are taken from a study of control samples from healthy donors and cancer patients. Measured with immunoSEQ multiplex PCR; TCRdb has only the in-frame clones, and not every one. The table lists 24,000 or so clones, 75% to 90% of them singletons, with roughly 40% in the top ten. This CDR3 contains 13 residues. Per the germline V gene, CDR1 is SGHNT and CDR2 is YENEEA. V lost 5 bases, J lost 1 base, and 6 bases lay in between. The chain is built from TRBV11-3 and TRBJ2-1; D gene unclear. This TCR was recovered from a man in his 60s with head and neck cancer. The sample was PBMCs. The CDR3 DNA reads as TGTGCCAGCAGCCCCCGGTCCTACAATGAGCAGTTCTTC. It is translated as CASSPRSYNEQFF.